These 29 T cell receptor beta chains came from one sample sequenced in a study of blood T cell repertoires in COVID-19. TCRdb's copy holds only in-frame clones and misses some; the assay was immunoSEQ multiplex PCR. Here the sample spans fewer than 400,000 clones, 92% being singletons. What was sequenced was PBMCs or T cells enriched from blood (not recorded which). These receptors came from a woman in her 30s who had recovered from COVID-19.

The table lists this clone with a count of one. This sequence joins TRBV10-3 and TRBJ2-5; 9 nucleotides match TRBD2. V dropped 6 bases and J dropped 1; count of bases not matched to a gene: 6. Germline V lookup: CDR1 ENHRY, CDR2 SYGVKD. The CDR3 has 15 amino acids. The CDR3 loop is CAIRGLTSGQETQYF. Written as DNA, the CDR3 is TGTGCCATCAGGGGCTTGACTAGCGGCCAAGAGACCCAGTACTTC.

The chain has TRBV20-1 and TRBJ2-1, with 11 bases lining up with TRBD2. Per germline, CDR1 DFQATT and CDR2 SNEGSKA (reference sequence). Trimming cost V 3 bases and J 0 bases; bases outside gene matches: 10. The CDR3 consists of 18 residues. The CDR3 sequence is CSASAGLAGRSSYNEQFF. CDR3 DNA sequence: TGCAGTGCTAGTGCCGGACTAGCGGGCCGGAGCTCCTACAATGAGCAGTTCTTC.

This sequence joins TRBV7-3 and TRBJ2-1, with D unclear. V lost 1 base and J 8 bases, leaving 9 bases between the germline ends. Germline lookup yields CDR1 SGHTA and CDR2 FQGTGA. This CDR3 has 13 residues. CDR3 amino acids: CASSLISADEQFF. The CDR3 nucleotides read TGTGCCAGCAGCTTAATCTCGGCGGATGAGCAGTTCTTC.

This chain links TRBV27 with TRBJ2-5, with D unclear. CDR1 and CDR2 (germline): MNHEY, SMNVEV (reference sequence). V was pared by 5 bases and J by 4 bases, with 14 bases between. This CDR3 is built from 14 residues. This CDR3 is CASSATIRSETQYF. The CDR3 DNA is TGTGCCAGCAGTGCAACTATTAGGTCAGAGACCCAGTACTTC.

This clone is a singleton in its sample. The V call is TRBV14, the J call TRBJ2-2; maybe TRBD2 (5 bases). The CDR3 consists of 17 residues. From germline, CDR1 is SGHDN and CDR2 FVKESK. The germline V and J ends were trimmed by 1 base and 3 bases, with 15 bases remaining between them. CDR3 in amino acids: CASSQGGFMWDTGELFF. CDR3 nucleotide sequence: TGTGCCAGCAGCCAAGGAGGGTTCATGTGGGACACCGGGGAGCTGTTTTTT. Variable domain in full (rest from reference TRBV14 and TRBJ2-2): EAGVTQFPSHSVIEKGQTVTLRCDPISGHDNLYWYRRVMGKEIKFLLHFVKESKQDESGMPNNRFLAERTGGTYSTLKVQPAELEDSGVYFCASSQGGFMWDTGELFFGEGSRLTVL.

The chain employs TRBV28 and TRBJ1-2; D is possibly TRBD1 (6 bases). The V gene's germline CDR1 is MDHEN and CDR2 SYDVKM. The CDR3 is 15 amino acids. The V end was cut by 4 bases, the J end by 2 bases, with 14 bases between. The CDR3 reads CASSSGPTGNYGYTF. In nucleotides, the CDR3 is TGTGCCAGCAGTTCTGGGCCGACAGGCAACTATGGCTACACCTTC.

This CDR3 reads CAISSGQGEGYTF. CDR3 coding DNA: TGTGCCATCAGCTCGGGACAGGGGGAAGGCTACACCTTC. This sequence joins TRBV10-3 and TRBJ1-2; the match to TRBD1 covers 11 bases. Germline V gene sequence: CDR1 ENHRY, CDR2 SYGVKD. The CDR3 sequence is 13 residues long. Trimming cost V 6 bases and J 8 bases; bases outside gene matches: 5.

The chain employs TRBV4-3 and TRBJ2-5; TRBD2 agrees at 8 bases. CDR3 size: 18 residues. From germline, CDR1 is LGHNA and CDR2 YSLEER. The junction had 14 bases not matched to a gene; V was cut back by 0 bases and J by 5 bases. The CDR3 DNA sequence: TGCGCCAGCAGCCAAGATCTACTAGCGGAAGAGAGGGGGGAGACCCAGTACTTC. Its translation is CASSQDLLAEERGETQYF.

The rearrangement links TRBV28 to TRBJ1-2, with D perhaps TRBD1 (5 bases). The V and J ends lost 5 bases and 4 bases respectively, with 11 bases between them. Germline CDR1 reads MDHEN; CDR2 reads SYDVKM. The CDR3 has 13 residues. CDR3 DNA: TGTGCCAGCAGTACAGGACAAGCCTATGGCTACACCTTC. It yields the protein CASSTGQAYGYTF.

This chain uses TRBV9 with TRBJ2-5; 7 bases align to TRBD1. The CDR3 sequence is 14 residues long. With 3 bases clipped from V and 4 bases from J, the junction kept 6 bases outside the gene matches. From germline, CDR1 is SGDLS and CDR2 YYNGEE. CDR3 nucleotide sequence: TGTGCCAGCAGCGGAACAGGGGTAGGAGAGACCCAGTACTTC. Amino acids: CASSGTGVGETQYF.

The chain uses TRBV6-5 and TRBJ2-1; the D is unclear. This CDR3 has 12 amino acids. Trimming took 4 bases from V and 10 from J, leaving 11 bases between them. Germline CDR1 and CDR2: MNHEY and SVGAGI. The CDR3 protein is CASSSPRREQFF. The CDR3 nucleotides read TGTGCCAGCAGTTCGCCCCGTCGGGAGCAGTTCTTC.

The rearrangement joins TRBV14 to TRBJ1-3; possibly TRBD1 for D (6 bases). V lost 0 bases and J 0 bases, leaving 21 bases between the germline ends. Germline lookup yields CDR1 SGHDN and CDR2 FVKESK. The CDR3 is 20 residues long. CDR3 DNA: TGTGCCAGCAGCCAAGAGGTATCTTGGGGGCAAACCTTCTCTGGAAACACCATATATTTT. This translates into CASSQEVSWGQTFSGNTIYF.

V and J are TRBV28 and TRBJ2-7, with 9 bases aligning to TRBD1. J was trimmed by 3 bases and V by 5 bases; bases with no gene match: 8. Per germline, CDR1 MDHEN and CDR2 SYDVKM. The CDR3 loop spans 15 amino acids. This chain's CDR3 is CASSDLPGQGYEQYF. The CDR3 DNA reads as TGTGCCAGCAGTGATCTCCCGGGACAGGGCTACGAGCAGTACTTC.

CDR3 nucleotide sequence: TGTGCCAGCAGCTCAGACAGGACAGATACGCAGTATTTT. This translates into CASSSDRTDTQYF. The gene calls are TRBV7-3 and TRBJ2-3; possible D gene TRBD1, 6 bases. CDR3 length: 13 residues. Germline V lookup: CDR1 SGHTA, CDR2 FQGTGA. Deletions cut 4 bases from V and 3 bases from J, with 8 bases between.

The CDR3 DNA sequence: TGTGCCACCAGAGTACAGGGGATGGGATACAATGAGCAGTTCTTC. The encoded protein is CATRVQGMGYNEQFF. The rearrangement joins TRBV24-1 to TRBJ2-1; 7 bases line up with TRBD1. V gave up 7 bases and J gave up 4 bases; unmatched junction bases: 9. The germline V gene encodes CDR1 KGHDR and CDR2 SFDVKD. The CDR3 has 15 residues.

The gene calls are TRBV6-1 and TRBJ1-3; possible D gene TRBD1, 6 bases. Trimming took off 4 bases at V and 0 bases at J, with 16 bases between the two ends. In germline, CDR1 is MNHNS, CDR2 SASEGT. This CDR3 comprises 17 residues. The CDR3 bases are TGTGCCAGCAGTGCGACACAGGGCCCTTTCTCTGGAAACACCATATATTTT. This encodes CASSATQGPFSGNTIYF.

The chain recombines TRBV6-5 with TRBJ2-1, with 7 bases aligning to TRBD1. Unmatched junction bases numbered 7, after V lost 6 bases and J lost 5 bases. Germline assignment: CDR1 MNHEY and CDR2 SVGAGI. CDR3 length: 14 amino acids. This chain's CDR3 is CASRRDSSNNEQFF. CDR3 sequence (DNA): TGTGCCAGCAGACGGGACAGCTCTAACAATGAGCAGTTCTTC.

Here the CDR3 reads CASSLVGTIRGNEQFF. Written as DNA, the CDR3 is TGTGCCAGCAGCTTGGTGGGCACAATCAGGGGCAATGAGCAGTTCTTC. The J gene is TRBJ2-1, the V gene TRBV5-4, with D tentatively TRBD1 (6 bases). Trimming pared 0 bases from V and 6 bases from J, leaving 16 bases between. The CDR3 covers 16 residues. CDR1 SGHNT and CDR2 YYREEE come from the germline V gene (reference sequence).

The gene calls are TRBV7-3 and TRBJ2-2; 11 bases align to TRBD2. V lost 5 bases and J lost 5; bases outside the gene matches: 7. The CDR3 runs to 16 residues. CDR1 and CDR2 (germline): SGHTA, FQGTGA. This chain's CDR3 is CASSPPSGGLTGELFF. CDR3 in DNA: TGTGCCAGCAGCCCCCCTAGCGGGGGGCTTACCGGGGAGCTGTTTTTT.

The chain links TRBV6-2 or TRBV6-3 to TRBJ2-1; 8 bases fit TRBD2. CDR1 MNHEY and CDR2 SVGEGT come from the germline V gene. V lost 7 bases to trimming and J lost 7 bases; unmatched junction nucleotides: 3. The CDR3 has 12 amino acids. CDR3 bases: TGTGCCAGCAACCCGGGGGGGAATGAGCAGTTCTTC. It yields the protein CASNPGGNEQFF.

The chain employs TRBV6-6 and TRBJ1-2, with 7 nucleotides matching TRBD1. The trim removed 5 bases at V and 0 bases at J, leaving 12 bases unmatched. The length of the CDR3 is 17 residues. Germline V gene data show CDR1 as MNHNY and CDR2 as SVGAGI (reference sequence). As DNA, the CDR3 is TGTGCCAGCAGTCCTGACAGGGTTGTGGGGGCTAACTATGGCTACACCTTC. This codes for CASSPDRVVGANYGYTF.

The CDR3 protein is CSVSDRVNTGELFF. CDR3 coding DNA: TGCAGCGTGTCGGACAGGGTGAACACCGGGGAGCTGTTTTTT. V gene TRBV29-1 combines with J gene TRBJ2-2, with 8 bases matching TRBD1. V lost 6 bases and J lost 1; bases outside the gene matches: 4. In germline, CDR1 is SQVTM, CDR2 ANQGSEA. The CDR3 is 14 residues long.

The rearrangement links TRBV2 to TRBJ2-1, with D possibly matching TRBD1 (6 bases). The CDR3 runs to 15 residues. Between the trimmed V and J ends, which lost 1 base and 6 bases, there was a span of 13 bases. The V gene's germline CDR1 is SNHLY and CDR2 FYNNEI. The CDR3 reads CASSEGQGSGNEQFF. CDR3 nucleotides: TGTGCCAGCAGTGAAGGGCAGGGGTCAGGCAATGAGCAGTTCTTC.

The chain uses TRBV3-1 (or the pseudogene TRBV3-2) and TRBJ1-3; 7 positions agree with TRBD1. The CDR3 covers 14 residues. V dropped 0 bases and J dropped 10; count of bases not matched to a gene: 6. Looked up from germline, CDR1 is LGHDT and CDR2 is YNNKEL (reference sequence). CDR3 in amino acids: CASSQDRQGSTIYF. DNA for the CDR3: TGTGCCAGCAGCCAAGACCGACAGGGTTCGACCATATATTTT.

The chain joins TRBV6-2 or TRBV6-3 to TRBJ2-1; a possible D gene is TRBD2 (6 bases). V lost 2 bases, J lost 0 bases, and 17 bases lay in between. Germline CDR1 reads MNHEY; CDR2 reads SVGEGT. The CDR3 has 18 amino acids. The CDR3 loop is CASSYPTAGKSSYNEQFF. In DNA, the CDR3 is TGTGCCAGCAGTTACCCTACGGCGGGGAAGAGCTCCTACAATGAGCAGTTCTTC.

The chain joins TRBV19 to TRBJ1-2; unclear D gene. Germline V gene lookup returns CDR1 LNHDA and CDR2 SQIVND (reference sequence). The germline V and J ends were trimmed by 5 bases and 4 bases, with 23 bases remaining between them. This CDR3 region has 17 residues. The CDR3 DNA reads as TGTGCCAGTAGTCCATCCCCGGGAGACGGTCCGATCTATGGCTACACCTTC. It encodes CASSPSPGDGPIYGYTF.

DNA of the CDR3: TGTGCCACCAGCAGTGACAGGGGGCTTGGAAACACCATATATTTT. It yields the protein CATSSDRGLGNTIYF. This chain connects TRBV15 to TRBJ1-3; 10 bases align to TRBD1. Germline CDR1 LNHNV, CDR2 YYDKDF (reference sequence). Unmatched junction bases numbered 2, after V lost 3 bases and J lost 3 bases. The CDR3 has 15 amino acids.

The chain recombines TRBV15 with TRBJ2-7, with 9 bases that match TRBD1. This CDR3 has 16 residues. With 5 bases clipped from V and 5 bases from J, the junction kept 13 bases outside the gene matches. Germline values: CDR1 LNHNV, CDR2 YYDKDF (reference sequence). This CDR3 reads CATSWDRDGNQHEQYF. The DNA of the CDR3 is TGTGCCACCAGCTGGGACAGGGACGGGAATCAGCACGAGCAGTACTTC.

The chain couples TRBV6-2 or TRBV6-3 to TRBJ1-1; no clear D gene. V lost 5 bases and J lost 1, with 17 bases in between. The CDR3 loop spans 16 amino acids. CDR1 is MNHEY and CDR2 is SVGEGT in the germline V gene. CDR3 nucleotide sequence: TGTGCCAGCAGTCCAATCCGGACTTCGTGGAACACTGAAGCTTTCTTT. Protein sequence: CASSPIRTSWNTEAFF.